Following are 25 T cell receptor beta chains from one sample sequenced in a study of OX40 agonist ivuxolimab in advanced cancers. The repertoire was sequenced with immunoSEQ multiplex PCR; TCRdb's copy has only in-frame clones and lacks some. Of some 78,000 clones listed, about 88% are singletons. The sequenced sample was CD4+ or CD8+ T cells sorted from blood, obtained in a trial of the OX40 agonist ivuxolimab. Receptors were obtained from an adult with an advanced solid tumor such as melanoma, head and neck, liver or kidney cancer.

The chain has TRBV5-6 and TRBJ1-1; 7 bases align to TRBD1. Germline CDR1 reads SGHDT; CDR2 reads YYEEEE. V shed 1 base and J 0 bases; nucleotides not matched to a gene: 3. The CDR3 runs 15 residues. CDR3 in DNA: TGTGCCAGCAGCTTGCAAGGGGGCTTGAACACTGAAGCTTTCTTT. Its translation: CASSLQGGLNTEAFF. The variable domain in full, with the rest retrieved from reference TRBV5-6 and TRBJ1-1, is DAGVTQSPTHLIKTRGQQVTLRCSPKSGHDTVSWYQQALGQGPQFIFQYYEEEERQRGNFPDRFSGHQFPNYSSELNVNALLLGDSALYLCASSLQGGLNTEAFFGQGTRLTVV.

J is TRBJ2-3 and V is TRBV6-5; TRBD1 matches at 7 bases. The germline V gene encodes CDR1 MNHEY and CDR2 SVGAGI. With 6 bases clipped from V and 2 bases from J, the junction kept 5 bases outside the gene matches. The CDR3 sequence is 14 residues long. CDR3 in DNA: TGTGCCAGCAGCCGGGACAGCTTCACAGATACGCAGTATTTT. Protein product: CASSRDSFTDTQYF.

This sequence joins TRBV12-1 and TRBJ1-1; the table's D call TRBD1 went unverified against the DNA. TRBV12-1 is a pseudogene. The CDR3 spans 18 residues. The CDR3 DNA follows: TGTGCCAGCAGCCCCATCACTCAGGGACAGGGGAATAACACTGAAGCTTTCTTT. This encodes CASSPITQGQGNNTEAFF.

This clone was seen only once. The chain recombines TRBV10-1 with TRBJ2-7; TRBD2 agrees at 10 bases. Germline CDR1 reads WNHNN; CDR2 reads SYGVQD (reference sequence). The CDR3 spans 14 residues. V shed 5 bases and J 3 bases; nucleotides not matched to a gene: 4. This CDR3 is CASSSSGGIYEQYF. DNA for the CDR3: TGCGCCAGCAGTTCTAGCGGGGGAATCTACGAGCAGTACTTC.

The chain carries TRBV6-5 and TRBJ1-5, with TRBD1 matching 7 bases. With V trimmed by 6 bases and J by 4 bases, 9 bases remained unmatched. The germline CDR1 and CDR2 sequences are MNHEY and SVGAGI. The CDR3 totals 15 residues. CDR3 in DNA: TGTGCCAGCAGACCGGACAGGATCGGGAATCAGCCCCAGCATTTT. This sequence encodes CASRPDRIGNQPQHF.

This clone appeared a few times. This chain joins TRBV2 and TRBJ2-3; 15 nucleotides align to TRBD2. The CDR3 runs to 20 residues. Per the germline V gene, CDR1 is SNHLY and CDR2 is FYNNEI. After removal of 5 bases from V and 3 bases from J, the junction contained 15 bases not matched to a gene. This chain's CDR3 is CASSPPGLAGGIWGTDTQYF. CDR3 nucleotides: TGTGCCAGCAGTCCCCCCGGACTAGCGGGGGGGATATGGGGTACAGATACGCAGTATTTT.

The rearrangement links TRBV25-1 to TRBJ2-1; the D gene is possibly TRBD1 (5 bases). V was trimmed by 3 bases and J by 1 base, leaving 13 bases between them. Germline CDR1 is MGHDK and CDR2 is SYGVNS. CDR3 length: 16 amino acids. This CDR3 is CASSDPGANSYNEQFF. Written as DNA, the CDR3 is TGTGCCAGCAGTGATCCTGGGGCCAATTCCTACAATGAGCAGTTCTTC.

The chain employs TRBV7-9 and TRBJ2-5; D is ambiguous. CDR1 SEHNR and CDR2 FQNEAQ come from the germline V gene (reference sequence). The CDR3 has 11 amino acids. Deletions cut 4 bases from V and 4 bases from J, with 4 bases between. The CDR3: CASSSGETQYF. Written as DNA, the CDR3 is TGTGCCAGCAGCTCCGGAGAGACCCAGTACTTC.

The V gene is TRBV29-1, the J gene TRBJ1-4; D not certain. The germline V gene encodes CDR1 SQVTM and CDR2 ANQGSEA. This CDR3 is built from 12 residues. V lost 6 bases and J 0 bases, leaving 5 bases between the germline ends. The DNA of the CDR3 is TGCAGCGTATTAACAACTAATGAAAAACTGTTTTTT. This encodes CSVLTTNEKLFF.

This chain connects TRBV7-9 to TRBJ2-1; D uncertain. The CDR3 runs 13 residues. Germline CDR1 SEHNR, CDR2 FQNEAQ (reference sequence). The V end lost 7 bases, the J end lost 0 bases, and 7 bases lay between the germline ends. This CDR3 reads CASKQSSYNEQFF. In DNA, the CDR3 is TGTGCCAGCAAACAGAGCTCCTACAATGAGCAGTTCTTC.

The genes are TRBV10-3 and TRBJ2-1, with D unresolved. CDR3 length equals 12 residues. Trimming shortened V by 0 bases and J by 8 bases, and 5 bases separated the two germline ends. The V gene's germline CDR1 is ENHRY and CDR2 SYGVKD. CDR3 sequence reads: CAISESVDEQFF. The DNA for the CDR3 is TGTGCCATCAGTGAGTCGGTGGATGAGCAGTTCTTC.

The rearrangement uses TRBV20-1 and TRBJ2-7, with 7 bases that match TRBD1. Trimming cost V 6 bases and J 5 bases; bases outside gene matches: 4. Per germline, CDR1 DFQATT and CDR2 SNEGSKA (reference sequence). CDR3 size: 11 residues. The DNA for the CDR3 is TGCAGTGCCATGACAGGGAACGAGCAGTACTTC. Amino acid sequence: CSAMTGNEQYF.

This chain joins TRBV5-1 and TRBJ2-3; weak D call: TRBD2 (5 bases). Trimming cost V 5 bases and J 3 bases, with 19 bases left between them. This CDR3 spans 16 amino acids. Germline assignment: CDR1 SGHRS and CDR2 YFSETQ. In nucleotides, the CDR3 is TGCGCCAGCAGACCCATTGGAGGAACTTCAACAGATACGCAGTATTTT. Translation: CASRPIGGTSTDTQYF.

This chain joins TRBV6-1 and TRBJ2-1, with 9 bases lining up with TRBD2. CDR1 and CDR2 from the germline V gene are MNHNS and SASEGT. J was trimmed by 6 bases and V by 2 bases; bases with no gene match: 5. The CDR3 is 15 amino acids. CDR3 sequence: CASSESGLATNEQFF. CDR3 DNA sequence: TGTGCCAGCAGTGAATCGGGACTAGCCACCAATGAGCAGTTCTTC.

The chain uses TRBV2 and TRBJ2-5; 8 bases are shared with TRBD1. Germline trimming cut 1 base from V and 5 bases from J; bases unmatched to any gene: 3. The CDR3 is made up of 14 amino acids. Per germline, CDR1 SNHLY and CDR2 FYNNEI. The CDR3 reads CASSEGQGAETQYF. CDR3 coding DNA: TGTGCCAGCAGTGAAGGGCAGGGGGCCGAGACCCAGTACTTC.

The chain has TRBV19 and TRBJ1-2, with 11 bases that match TRBD1. CDR3 length equals 14 residues. In germline, CDR1 is LNHDA, CDR2 SQIVND (reference sequence). The V segment lost 4 bases and the J segment 7 bases; nucleotides outside the gene matches: 5. For the CDR3, the DNA is TGTGCCAGTAGTACCCGGACAGGGGGCCTTGGCTACACCTTC. This encodes CASSTRTGGLGYTF.

The chain employs TRBV6-1 and TRBJ1-4; 10 bases are a match to TRBD1. Germline V CDR1 and CDR2: MNHNS, SASEGT. This CDR3 is 16 amino acids long. Trimming took 4 bases from V and 2 from J; bases not matched to a gene: 4. The CDR3 reads CASSGQGASTNEKLFF. In DNA form, the CDR3 reads TGTGCCAGCAGTGGACAGGGGGCGTCCACTAATGAAAAACTGTTTTTT.

This clone was recorded once. The chain carries TRBV4-1 and TRBJ2-7, with 11 nucleotides matching TRBD2. The V gene end was trimmed by 5 bases and the J gene end by 6 bases; junction bases not matched to a gene: 6. CDR1 and CDR2 from the germline V gene are MGHRA and YSYEKL. The CDR3 is 14 residues long. The CDR3 nucleotides are TGCGCCAGCAGCATACTAGCGGGAGCGGGCGAGCAGTACTTC. Translation: CASSILAGAGEQYF.

V is TRBV18 and J is TRBJ2-4; 10 nucleotides agree with TRBD2. The germline gives CDR1 KGHSH, CDR2 LQKENI. The CDR3 is 17 amino acids. With V trimmed by 0 bases and J by 8 bases, 10 bases remained unmatched. The CDR3 sequence: CASSPPGQREGRDIQYF. In DNA form, the CDR3 reads TGTGCCAGCTCACCACCGGGCCAGCGGGAGGGCCGGGACATTCAGTACTTC.

V and J are TRBV5-1 and TRBJ2-5; D is unclear. The CDR3 runs 12 residues. Looked up from germline, CDR1 is SGHRS and CDR2 is YFSETQ. Trimming removed 1 base from V and 5 bases from J, with 6 bases in between. The CDR3 nucleotides read TGCGCCAGCAGCTTGAGTTCGGAGACCCAGTACTTC. This translates into CASSLSSETQYF.

The DNA for the CDR3 is TGTGCCAGCAGCTTAGCGATAGGGACTAGCGGGAAGTCCTACGAGCAGTACTTC. Translated, it gives CASSLAIGTSGKSYEQYF. This rearrangement joins TRBV7-2 to TRBJ2-7, with TRBD2 matching over 13 bases. The CDR3 consists of 18 residues. The germline V gene has CDR1 SGHTA and CDR2 FQGNSA. V shed 0 bases and J 1 base; nucleotides not matched to a gene: 6.

The V call is TRBV2, the J call TRBJ2-7, with D perhaps TRBD2 (5 bases). The CDR3 loop spans 14 amino acids. V shed 6 bases and J shed 2 bases, with 14 bases lying between them. Per the germline V gene, CDR1 is SNHLY and CDR2 is FYNNEI. CDR3 in DNA: TGTGCCAGCAGCGTTAGGACTGACACCTACGAGCAGTACTTC. This sequence encodes CASSVRTDTYEQYF.

This clone was seen only once. The rearrangement links TRBV27 to TRBJ1-5, with TRBD1 matching 7 bases. The CDR3 has 15 residues. The V and J ends lost 0 bases and 2 bases, in that order; junction bases with no gene match: 1. The germline V gene encodes CDR1 MNHEY and CDR2 SMNVEV (reference sequence). For the CDR3, the DNA is TGTGCCAGCAGTTTATCCGGGACAGGCAATCAGCCCCAGCATTTT. Protein: CASSLSGTGNQPQHF.

This clone was counted only a few times. DNA for the CDR3: TGCGCCACCCGATCTTCTCAGGGCCTAAGCAATCAGCCCCAGCATTTT. Its protein product is CATRSSQGLSNQPQHF. The chain couples TRBV10-2 to TRBJ1-5, with D perhaps TRBD1 (5 bases). The CDR3 covers 16 residues. Germline V lookup: CDR1 WSHSY, CDR2 SAAADI. Trimming left V 10 bases short and J 1 base short, with 20 bases between.

The chain combines TRBV7-2 with TRBJ1-1; D is possibly TRBD1 (5 bases). Per germline, CDR1 SGHTA and CDR2 FQGNSA. Trimming pared 5 bases from V and 6 bases from J, leaving 22 bases between. The CDR3 loop spans 16 amino acids. The chain's CDR3 is CASSPGYVAGSAEAFF. CDR3 nucleotides: TGTGCCAGCAGCCCGGGTTACGTCGCAGGGTCCGCTGAAGCTTTCTTT.